This TCR beta chain was sequenced during a study of metastatic and nonmetastatic thyroid tumors. Study context: Repertoires from blood and tumor or nodule tissue of malignant and benign thyroid patients were compared.

This clone has just a few counts. No antigen is known for it. A read error is possible here, since a much larger clone lies one base away. The germline V gene encodes CDR1 MGHRA and CDR2 YSYEKL. The CDR3 runs 15 residues. The trim removed 6 bases at V and 6 bases at J, leaving 7 bases unmatched. As processed by the authors: Across clinicopathological groups, CDR3 differences served as the basis for building a distant-metastasis classifier for papillary thyroid cancer. Using MiXCR, TCRdb re-called clones from the PCR reads. TCRdb, not the authors, supplied the V and J calls. Counted here are about 42,000 clones, 9.5% to 13% occurring once; the ten biggest clones make up about 10%. There were no patients who had received any treatment before thyroid surgery. The study's findings and limits: Within blood and tumor, benign nodules reportedly had significantly lower TCR beta diversity than malignant thyroid tumors did.

The sample taken for sequencing was blood. The rearrangement joins TRBV4-1 to TRBJ2-1; TRBD2 aligns across 11 bases. This receptor was obtained from a male donor with papillary thyroid cancer or a benign thyroid nodule (not recorded which). Some clones in this sample may be carry-over from other donors' samples. Here the CDR3 DNA reads TGCGCCAGCAGTCAAACTAGCGGGAGCCTCAATGAGCAGTTCTTC. Protein product: CASSQTSGSLNEQFF.